Below, 2 T cell receptor beta chains from the same sample are listed, as sequenced in a study of graft-versus-host responses after intestinal transplantation. Clones were read by immunoSEQ multiplex PCR, and TCRdb kept only the in-frame ones, dropping some. Counted here are fewer than 15,000 clones, roughly 80% occurring once; the ten biggest clones make up over 8.5%. Sequenced here: PBMCs, sampled 306 days after intestinal transplant. All receptors derive from a human patient who received an intestinal transplant, so some T cells may come from the graft donor.

This clone was seen a few times. The V and J genes are TRBV7-8 and TRBJ2-7; a weak D match, TRBD2 (6 bases). Between the trimmed V and J ends, which lost 4 bases and 7 bases, there was a span of 14 bases. The CDR3 has 13 amino acids. Germline assignment: CDR1 SGHVS and CDR2 FQNEAQ. CDR3 region: CASSSQAAGEQYF. DNA for the CDR3: TGTGCCAGCAGCTCACAGGCTGCGGGGGAGCAGTACTTC.

This chain joins TRBV9 and TRBJ2-1, with D tentatively TRBD2 (6 bases). Looked up from germline, CDR1 is SGDLS and CDR2 is YYNGEE. The CDR3 consists of 15 residues. Deletions cut 3 bases from V and 8 bases from J, with 18 bases between. CDR3 nucleotide sequence: TGTGCCAGCAGCGCCTCAACGGAGGGTAATTATGAGCAGTTCTTC. Amino acids: CASSASTEGNYEQFF.